Listed below are T cell receptor beta chains from one sample, sequenced in a study of blood T cells in healthy people across ages. TCRdb analysed the 5' RACE reads with MiXCR anew, one entry per CDR3 protein. The table lists approximately 810,000 distinct CDR3 sequences, more than 25% of them singletons. The sample taken for sequencing was blood. The source is a woman of 80 years or more in good health. Each CDR3 is given with its conserved first and last residue. D genes are given only for firm matches. Where a row states a size, it is once, few, many or the class of an expanded clone; other rows omit it.

CDR3: CASTNLGSTDTQYF
DNA: TGTGCCAGCACCAATTTGGGTAGCACAGATACGCAGTATTTT
D: NA
J: TRBJ2-3
size: many
V: TRBV12-3/TRBV12-4

CDR3: CASTVGPPRTYEQYF
DNA: TGTGCCAGCACCGTTGGGCCCCCACGGACCTACGAGCAGTACTTC
D: NA
J: TRBJ2-7
size: many
V: TRBV28

CDR3: CASSRRAGLRTQYF
DNA: TGTGCCAGCAGCCGGAGGGCAGGGCTCCGAACCCAGTACTTC
D: NA
J: TRBJ2-5
size: many
V: TRBV7-9

CDR3: CASSLAGVGGNSPLHF
DNA: TGTGCCAGCAGCTTGGCGGGGGTGGGGGGGAATTCACCCCTCCACTTT
D: NA
J: TRBJ1-6
size: NA
V: TRBV5-5

CDR3: CASSFGTPGNQPQHF
DNA: TGTGCCAGCAGCTTCGGGACCCCAGGGAATCAGCCCCAGCATTTT
D: NA
J: TRBJ1-5
size: many
V: TRBV7-2

CDR3: CASSLTGTGSWYQYF
DNA: TGTGCCAGCAGCTTGACCGGGACAGGCTCGTGGTACCAGTACTTC
D: TRBD1
J: TRBJ2-5
size: many
V: TRBV12-3/TRBV12-4

CDR3: CASSTQGAITEAFF
DNA: TGTGCCAGCAGCACTCAGGGTGCGATCACTGAAGCTTTCTTT
D: NA
J: TRBJ1-1
size: many
V: TRBV7-9

CDR3: CASSSKRQATNEKLFF
DNA: TGTGCCAGCAGCTCCAAAAGACAGGCAACTAATGAAAAACTGTTTTTT
D: NA
J: TRBJ1-4
size: NA
V: TRBV7-6

CDR3: CASSHVGVNTEAFF
DNA: TGTGCCAGCAGCCACGTCGGGGTGAACACTGAAGCTTTCTTT
D: NA
J: TRBJ1-1
size: few
V: TRBV11-3

CDR3: CASRTGTSGFYNEQFF
DNA: TGTGCCAGCAGAACAGGGACTAGCGGATTCTACAATGAGCAGTTCTTC
D: TRBD2
J: TRBJ2-1
size: few
V: TRBV28

CDR3: CASRLGQSGSPLHF
DNA: TGTGCCAGCAGACTAGGACAATCGGGTTCACCCCTCCACTTT
D: NA
J: TRBJ1-6
size: many
V: TRBV7-2

CDR3: CASSTGTVVRLHF
DNA: TGTGCCAGCAGCACCGGGACAGTCGTTCGGCTCCACTTT
D: TRBD1
J: TRBJ1-6
size: many
V: TRBV28

CDR3: CASSSREGVGYNEQFF
DNA: TGTGCCAGCAGCTCCAGGGAGGGGGTAGGCTACAATGAGCAGTTCTTC
D: NA
J: TRBJ2-1
size: once
V: TRBV7-8

CDR3: CAWSVLSAPLHF
DNA: TGTGCCTGGAGTGTACTATCCGCACCCCTCCACTTT
D: NA
J: TRBJ1-6
size: many
V: TRBV30

CDR3: CASSLRDRGSYNEQFF
DNA: TGTGCCAGCAGCTTGAGGGACAGGGGCTCCTACAATGAGCAGTTCTTC
D: TRBD1
J: TRBJ2-1
size: few
V: TRBV5-6

CDR3: CASSLKGAGGYTF
DNA: TGTGCCAGCAGCTTGAAGGGGGCCGGGGGCTACACCTTC
D: TRBD1
J: TRBJ1-2
size: many
V: TRBV5-6

CDR3: CAGSPGTGKIDTF
DNA: TGTGCCGGCAGCCCTGGGACAGGGAAGATCGACACCTTC
D: TRBD1
J: TRBJ1-2
size: NA
V: TRBV7-2

CDR3: CSARDAFRTPEKLFF
DNA: TGCAGTGCTAGAGATGCTTTTAGGACACCAGAAAAACTGTTTTTT
D: NA
J: TRBJ1-4
size: few
V: TRBV20-1

CDR3: CSARVPSGGKETQFF
DNA: TGCAGTGCTAGGGTTCCGTCCGGAGGGAAAGAGACCCAGTTCTTC
D: NA
J: TRBJ2-1
size: NA
V: TRBV20-1

CDR3: CASSSGGVRRNEKLFF
DNA: TGTGCCAGCAGTTCCGGGGGTGTGAGGAGGAATGAAAAACTGTTTTTT
D: NA
J: TRBJ1-4
size: few
V: TRBV28

CDR3: CATSDTTSFSYNEQFF
DNA: TGTGCCACCAGTGATACCACTAGCTTCTCCTACAATGAGCAGTTCTTC
D: NA
J: TRBJ2-1
size: many
V: TRBV24-1

CDR3: CASSQGTLAGGRDEQYF
DNA: TGCGCCAGCAGCCAAGGAACTCTGGCGGGGGGTCGGGACGAGCAGTACTTC
D: TRBD2
J: TRBJ2-7
size: NA
V: TRBV4-1

CDR3: CASSRGGAKTTDTQYF
DNA: TGTGCCAGCAGTCGCGGGGGGGCCAAGACTACAGATACGCAGTATTTT
D: TRBD2
J: TRBJ2-3
size: few
V: TRBV28

CDR3: CAWSVVGRETQYF
DNA: TGTGCCTGGAGTGTTGTGGGCAGGGAGACCCAGTACTTC
D: NA
J: TRBJ2-5
size: NA
V: TRBV30

CDR3: CASSFRLGTQYF
DNA: TGTGCCAGCAGTTTCCGATTGGGGACCCAGTACTTC
D: NA
J: TRBJ2-5
size: many
V: TRBV12-3/TRBV12-4

CDR3: CATSDPGTSKEKLFF
DNA: TGTGCCACCAGTGATCCCGGGACAAGCAAGGAAAAACTGTTTTTT
D: NA
J: TRBJ1-4
size: NA
V: TRBV24-1

CDR3: CSATKNEKLFF
DNA: TGCAGTGCTACCAAGAATGAAAAACTGTTTTTT
D: NA
J: TRBJ1-4
size: NA
V: TRBV20-1